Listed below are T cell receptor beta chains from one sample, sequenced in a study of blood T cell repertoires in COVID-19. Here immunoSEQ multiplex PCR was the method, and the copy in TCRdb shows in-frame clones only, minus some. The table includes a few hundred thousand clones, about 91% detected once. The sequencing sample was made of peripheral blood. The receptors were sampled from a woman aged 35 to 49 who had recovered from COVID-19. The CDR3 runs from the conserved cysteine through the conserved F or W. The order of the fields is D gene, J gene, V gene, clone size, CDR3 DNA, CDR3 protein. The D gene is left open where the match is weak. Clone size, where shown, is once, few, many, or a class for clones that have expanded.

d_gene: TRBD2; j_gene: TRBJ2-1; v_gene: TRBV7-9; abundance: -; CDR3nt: TGTGCCAGCAGCTTAGGACTAGCTCGTTATGAGCAGTTCTTC; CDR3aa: CASSLGLARYEQFF
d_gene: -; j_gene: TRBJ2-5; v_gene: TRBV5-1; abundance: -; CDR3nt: TGCGCCAGCAGCGGGGGTGTAGGGACACTTTCCCGGGGAGAGACCCAGTACTTC; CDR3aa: CASSGGVGTLSRGETQYF
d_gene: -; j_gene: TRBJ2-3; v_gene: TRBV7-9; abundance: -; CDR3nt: TGTGCCAGCAGCCCAAGCAATGCGGGCACAGATACGCAGTATTTT; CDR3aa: CASSPSNAGTDTQYF
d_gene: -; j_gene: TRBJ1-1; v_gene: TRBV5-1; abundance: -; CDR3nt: TGCGCCAGCAGCCAGTCTCGGAACACTGAAGCTTTCTTT; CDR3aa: CASSQSRNTEAFF
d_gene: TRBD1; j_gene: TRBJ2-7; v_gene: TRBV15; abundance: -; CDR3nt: TGTGCCACCAGCAGAGACAGGGGGCGTTACGAGCAGTACTTC; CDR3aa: CATSRDRGRYEQYF
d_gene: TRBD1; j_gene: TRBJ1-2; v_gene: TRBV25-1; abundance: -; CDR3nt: TGTGCCAGCACCGAGGAGGACAGGTCTCTTGGCTACACCTTC; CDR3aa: CASTEEDRSLGYTF
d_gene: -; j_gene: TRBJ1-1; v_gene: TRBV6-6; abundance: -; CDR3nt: TGTGCCAGCGGGGGGAGCTTGAACACTGAAGCTTTCTTT; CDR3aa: CASGGSLNTEAFF
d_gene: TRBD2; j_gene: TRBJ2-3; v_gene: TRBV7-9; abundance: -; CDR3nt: TGTGCCAGCAGCTTAGCTTGGACTAGCGGGAGTTTGGATTTT; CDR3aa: CASSLAWTSGSLDF
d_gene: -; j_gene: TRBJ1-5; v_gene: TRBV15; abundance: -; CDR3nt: TGTGCCACCAGCAGGTCCCTAGGAGGGCGGAATGGCAATCAGCCCCAGCATTTT; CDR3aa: CATSRSLGGRNGNQPQHF
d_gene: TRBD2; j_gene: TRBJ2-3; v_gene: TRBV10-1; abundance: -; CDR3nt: TGCGCCAGCAGTGAGAGGGGCGGGAGCCCCCCAGATACGCAGTATTTT; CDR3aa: CASSERGGSPPDTQYF
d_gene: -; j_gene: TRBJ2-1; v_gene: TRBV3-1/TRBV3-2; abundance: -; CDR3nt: TGTGCCAGCAGCCAAGATAGCGGTCCCGGCAATGAGCAGTTCTTC; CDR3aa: CASSQDSGPGNEQFF
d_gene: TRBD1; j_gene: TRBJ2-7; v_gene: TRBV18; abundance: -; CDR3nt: TGTGCCAGCTCACGGGACAGCTCCTACGAGCAGTACTTC; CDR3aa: CASSRDSSYEQYF
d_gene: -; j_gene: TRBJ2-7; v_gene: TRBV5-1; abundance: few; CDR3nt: TGCGCCAGCAGCCCCAAAGGACACCCCTACGAGCAGTACTTC; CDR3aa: CASSPKGHPYEQYF
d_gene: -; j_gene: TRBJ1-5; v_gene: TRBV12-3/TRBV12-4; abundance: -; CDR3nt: TGTGCCTGCGGGACTCTCGGCAATCAGCCCCAGCATTTT; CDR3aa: CACGTLGNQPQHF
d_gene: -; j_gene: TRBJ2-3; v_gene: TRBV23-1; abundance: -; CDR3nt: TGCGCCAGCAGTTCCCCCTGTAGCGGTACCCGCACAGATACGCAGTATTTT; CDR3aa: CASSSPCSGTRTDTQYF
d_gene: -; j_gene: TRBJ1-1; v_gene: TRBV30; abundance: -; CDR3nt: TGTGCCTGGGCGTTGAACACTGAAGCTTTCTTT; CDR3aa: CAWALNTEAFF
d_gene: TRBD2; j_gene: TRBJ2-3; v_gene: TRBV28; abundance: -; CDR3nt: TGTGCCAGCAGTTCCCGGGGAGGGGCTAACACAGATACGCAGTATTTT; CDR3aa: CASSSRGGANTDTQYF
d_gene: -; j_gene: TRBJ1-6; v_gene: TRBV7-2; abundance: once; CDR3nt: TGTGCCAGCAGCTCCTACCGACAATATTCACCCCTCCACTTT; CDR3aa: CASSSYRQYSPLHF
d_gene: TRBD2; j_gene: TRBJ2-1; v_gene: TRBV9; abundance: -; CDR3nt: TGTGCCAGCAGCGTGGGTTCTAGCGGGGGGGACCCTGAGCAGTTCTTC; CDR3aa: CASSVGSSGGDPEQFF
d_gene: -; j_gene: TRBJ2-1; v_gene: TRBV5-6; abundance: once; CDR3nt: TGTGCCAGCAGCTTGGGTCTCGCGGCCACTACCTACAATGAGCAGTTCTTC; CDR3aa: CASSLGLAATTYNEQFF
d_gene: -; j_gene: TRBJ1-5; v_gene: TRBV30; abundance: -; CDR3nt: TGTGCCTGGAGTGACCCCGGAGGGCCCCAGCATTTT; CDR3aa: CAWSDPGGPQHF
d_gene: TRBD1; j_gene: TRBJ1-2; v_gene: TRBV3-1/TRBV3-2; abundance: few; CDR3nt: TGTGCCAGCAGCCAAGATGACAGGGACGGCTATGGCTACACCTTC; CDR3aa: CASSQDDRDGYGYTF
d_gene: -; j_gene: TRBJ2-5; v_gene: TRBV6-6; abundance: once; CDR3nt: TGTGCCAGCAGTCCCGTTGCGGGGGCGGGGGAGACCCAGTACTTC; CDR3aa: CASSPVAGAGETQYF
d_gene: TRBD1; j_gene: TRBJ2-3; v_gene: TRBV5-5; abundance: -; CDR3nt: TGTGCCAGCAGCCAGGACAGGCTAACAGATACGCAGTATTTT; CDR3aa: CASSQDRLTDTQYF
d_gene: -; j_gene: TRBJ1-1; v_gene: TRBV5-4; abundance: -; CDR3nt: TGTGCCAGCAGCTTTCTAGGAAATGAAGCTTTCTTT; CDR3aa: CASSFLGNEAFF
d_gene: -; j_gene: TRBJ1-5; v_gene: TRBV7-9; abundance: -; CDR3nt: TGTGCCAGCAGCTCGGGCCCAACAGGGAATCAGCCCCAGCATTTT; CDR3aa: CASSSGPTGNQPQHF
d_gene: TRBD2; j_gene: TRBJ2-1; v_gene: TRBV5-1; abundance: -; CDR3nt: TGCGCCAGCAGCTTGGGCGGTAGCGGGGGCTACAATGAGCAGTTCTTC; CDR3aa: CASSLGGSGGYNEQFF
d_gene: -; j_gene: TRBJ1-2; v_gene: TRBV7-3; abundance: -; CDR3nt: TGTGCCAGCAAGGGGATTAGGACCTATGGCTACACCTTC; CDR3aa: CASKGIRTYGYTF
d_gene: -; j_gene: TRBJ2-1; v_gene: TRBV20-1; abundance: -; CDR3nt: TGCAGTGCTAGTAGTCCAAGCTACACGGGGCAGTTCTTC; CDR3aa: CSASSPSYTGQFF
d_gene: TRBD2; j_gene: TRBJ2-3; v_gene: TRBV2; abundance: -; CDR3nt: TGTGCCAGCAGTGAATCAGGTAGCGGGAGCACAGATACGCAGTATTTT; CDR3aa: CASSESGSGSTDTQYF
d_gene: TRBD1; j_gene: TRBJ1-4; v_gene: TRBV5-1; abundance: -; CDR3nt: TGCGCCAGCAGCTTGGGAGGGGGCACTGAAAAACTGTTTTTT; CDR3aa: CASSLGGGTEKLFF
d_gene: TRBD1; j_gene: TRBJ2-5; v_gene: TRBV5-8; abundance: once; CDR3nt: TGTGCGAGCATTAGGGGGCGAGGTGAGACCCAGTACTTC; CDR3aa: CASIRGRGETQYF
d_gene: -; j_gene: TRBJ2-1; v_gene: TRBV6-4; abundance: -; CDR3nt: TGTGCCAGCAGTGAATTCCTAGCGCGAAACTACAATGAGCAGTTCTTC; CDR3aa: CASSEFLARNYNEQFF
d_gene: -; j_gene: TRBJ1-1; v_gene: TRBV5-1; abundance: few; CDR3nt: TGCGCCAGCAGCTTGGCCCTGGGGGAGGGCACTGAAGCTTTCTTT; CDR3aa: CASSLALGEGTEAFF
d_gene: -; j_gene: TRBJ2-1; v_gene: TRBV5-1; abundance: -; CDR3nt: TGCGCCAGCAAACCTGGGCAGACCTCCTACAATGAGCAGTTCTTC; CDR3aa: CASKPGQTSYNEQFF
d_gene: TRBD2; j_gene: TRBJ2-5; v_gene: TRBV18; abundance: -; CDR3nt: TGTGCCAGCTCACCACGGAGACTAGCGGGGGGGGCGCCATTTCAAGAGACCCAGTACTTC; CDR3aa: CASSPRRLAGGAPFQETQYF
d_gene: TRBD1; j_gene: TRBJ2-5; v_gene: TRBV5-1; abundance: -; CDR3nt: TGCGCCAGCAGCTCATCACAGGGGGGTCAAGAGACCCAGTACTTC; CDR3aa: CASSSSQGGQETQYF
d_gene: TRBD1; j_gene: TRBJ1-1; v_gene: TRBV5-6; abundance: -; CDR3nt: TGTGCCAGCAGCCTAACCTTAATGGACAGGGAAGCTTTCTTT; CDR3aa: CASSLTLMDREAFF
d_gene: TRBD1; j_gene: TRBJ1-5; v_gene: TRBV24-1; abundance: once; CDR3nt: TGTGCCACCAGTGATCCCCGACAGGGGGGATACAATCAGCCCCAGCATTTT; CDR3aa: CATSDPRQGGYNQPQHF
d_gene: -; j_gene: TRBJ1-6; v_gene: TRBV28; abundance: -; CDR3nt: TGTGCCAGCAGTCCCAGTGGGGGGTACAATTCACCCCTCCACTTT; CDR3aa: CASSPSGGYNSPLHF
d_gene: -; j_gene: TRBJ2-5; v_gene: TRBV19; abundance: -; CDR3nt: TGTGCCAGTAGTATCGGGGTAGCCCAAGAGACCCAGTACTTC; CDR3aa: CASSIGVAQETQYF
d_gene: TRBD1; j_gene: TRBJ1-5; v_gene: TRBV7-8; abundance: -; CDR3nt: TGTGCCAGCAGCGCAGGGACAGGGCTTAGTCAGCCCCAGCATTTT; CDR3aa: CASSAGTGLSQPQHF
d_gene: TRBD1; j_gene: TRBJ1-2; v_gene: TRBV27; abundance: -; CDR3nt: TGTGCCAGCAGCGTACAGGGGAACTATGGCTACACCTTC; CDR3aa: CASSVQGNYGYTF
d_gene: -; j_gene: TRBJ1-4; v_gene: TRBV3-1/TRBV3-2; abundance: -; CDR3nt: TGTGCCAGCAGTTCGGGGGATGAAAAACTGTTTTTT; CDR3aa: CASSSGDEKLFF
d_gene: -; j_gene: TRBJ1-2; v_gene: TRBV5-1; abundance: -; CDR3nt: TGCGCCAGCAGCTTAAGGCCGGGGACACCGTATGGCTACACCTTC; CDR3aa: CASSLRPGTPYGYTF
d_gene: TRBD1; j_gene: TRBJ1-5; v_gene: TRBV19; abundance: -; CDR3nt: TGTGCCAGTGGAGGACAGGGCGGGAATCAGCCCCAGCATTTT; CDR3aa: CASGGQGGNQPQHF
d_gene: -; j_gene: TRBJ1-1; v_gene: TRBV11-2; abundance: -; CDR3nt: TGTGCCAGCAGCCCCCTGGCCATGAACACTGAAGCTTTCTTT; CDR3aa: CASSPLAMNTEAFF
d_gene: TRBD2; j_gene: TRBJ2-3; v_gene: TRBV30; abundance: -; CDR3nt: TGTGCCTGGAGTGGGATGGCGGGGGGCACAGATACGCAGTATTTT; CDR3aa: CAWSGMAGGTDTQYF
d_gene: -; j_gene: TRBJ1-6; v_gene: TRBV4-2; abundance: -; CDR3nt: TGTGCCAGCAGCCAAGAGCACGAGGGTCATTCACCCCTCCACTTT; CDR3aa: CASSQEHEGHSPLHF
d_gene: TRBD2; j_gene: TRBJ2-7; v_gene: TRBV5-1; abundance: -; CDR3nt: TGCGCCAGCAGCTTACCCCAGACTAGCGGGGATCTCCTCTTC; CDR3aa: CASSLPQTSGDLLF
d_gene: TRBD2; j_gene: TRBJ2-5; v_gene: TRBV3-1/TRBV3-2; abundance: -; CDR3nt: TGTGCCAGCAGCCAAGATAGCGGGGGGGCTGAGACCCAGTACTTC; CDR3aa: CASSQDSGGAETQYF
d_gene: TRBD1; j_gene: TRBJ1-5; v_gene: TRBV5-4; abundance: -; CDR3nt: TGTGCCAGCAGCGTTCAGGGGGCCGGGCAGCCCCAGCATTTT; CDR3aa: CASSVQGAGQPQHF
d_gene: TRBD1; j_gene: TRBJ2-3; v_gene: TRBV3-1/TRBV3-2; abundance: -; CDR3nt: TGTGCCAGCAGCCAGAGGGGGCCGGCCACAGATACGCAGTATTTT; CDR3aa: CASSQRGPATDTQYF
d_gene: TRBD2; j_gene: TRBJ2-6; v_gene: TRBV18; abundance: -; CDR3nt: TGTGCCAGCTCATCGCCGGGACTATACTCTGGGGCCAACGTCCTGACTTTC; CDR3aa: CASSSPGLYSGANVLTF
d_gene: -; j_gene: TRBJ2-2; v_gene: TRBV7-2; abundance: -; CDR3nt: TGTGCCAGCAGCTTATTTCACTTCGCGAACACCGGGGAGCTGTTTTTT; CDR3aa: CASSLFHFANTGELFF
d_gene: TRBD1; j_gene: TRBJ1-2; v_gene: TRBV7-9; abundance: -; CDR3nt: TGTGCCAGCAGCACAGGGGGACAGGTCGGTAACTATGGCTACACCTTC; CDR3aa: CASSTGGQVGNYGYTF
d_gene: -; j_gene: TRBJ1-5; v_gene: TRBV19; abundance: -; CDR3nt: TGTGCCAGTAGTATCTGGGGGCGCGGCAGCAATCAGCCCCAGCATTTT; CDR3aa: CASSIWGRGSNQPQHF
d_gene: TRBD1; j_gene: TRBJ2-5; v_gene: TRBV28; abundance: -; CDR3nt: TGTGCCAGCAGTTCCGGACAGGGAGGGACCCAGTACTTC; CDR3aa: CASSSGQGGTQYF